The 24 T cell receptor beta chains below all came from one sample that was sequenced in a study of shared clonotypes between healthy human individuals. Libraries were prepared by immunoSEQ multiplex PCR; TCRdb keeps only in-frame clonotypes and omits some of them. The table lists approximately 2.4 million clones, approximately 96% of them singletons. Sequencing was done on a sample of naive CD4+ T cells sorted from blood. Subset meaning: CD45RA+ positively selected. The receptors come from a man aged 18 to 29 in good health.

The CDR3 sequence: CASSFEGGRGETQYF. DNA of the CDR3: TGCGCCAGCAGCTTCGAGGGGGGCCGGGGTGAGACCCAGTACTTC. The chain carries TRBV5-1 and TRBJ2-5; tentatively, D is TRBD1 or TRBD2 (6 bases each). This CDR3 spans 15 amino acids. The V gene's germline CDR1 is SGHRS and CDR2 YFSETQ. The V end lost 2 bases, the J end lost 5 bases, and 16 bases lay between the germline ends.

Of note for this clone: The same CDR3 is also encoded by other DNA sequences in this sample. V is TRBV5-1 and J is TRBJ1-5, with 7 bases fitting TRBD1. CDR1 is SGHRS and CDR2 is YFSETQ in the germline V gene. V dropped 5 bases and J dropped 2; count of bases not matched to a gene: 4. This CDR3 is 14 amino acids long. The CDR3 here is CASSRQGGNQPQHF. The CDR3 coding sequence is TGCGCCAGCAGTCGGCAGGGGGGCAATCAGCCCCAGCATTTT.

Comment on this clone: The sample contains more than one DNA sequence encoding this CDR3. CDR3 sequence: CAISESGENTEAFF. The CDR3 DNA sequence: TGTGCCATCAGTGAGTCTGGAGAGAACACTGAAGCTTTCTTT. V is TRBV10-3 and J is TRBJ1-1; D remains unclear. V was clipped by 0 bases and J by 1 base, with 6 bases between them. The CDR3 has 14 amino acids. Germline-derived CDR1 and CDR2 are ENHRY and SYGVKD.

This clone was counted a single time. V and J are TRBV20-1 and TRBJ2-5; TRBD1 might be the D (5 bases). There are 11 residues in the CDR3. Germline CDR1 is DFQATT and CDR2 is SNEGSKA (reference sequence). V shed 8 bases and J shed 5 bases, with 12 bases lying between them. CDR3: CSPQVHETQYF. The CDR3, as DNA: TGCAGTCCACAGGTCCACGAGACCCAGTACTTC.

In nucleotides, the CDR3 is TGTGCCAGTAGTAAACTGGTGGGGTTTTCCGAGCAGTACTTC. Protein product: CASSKLVGFSEQYF. The chain is built from TRBV19 and TRBJ2-7; D not resolved. V was cut by 4 bases and J by 6 bases, with 16 bases left in between. Germline V gene data show CDR1 as LNHDA and CDR2 as SQIVND (reference sequence). CDR3 length: 14 residues.

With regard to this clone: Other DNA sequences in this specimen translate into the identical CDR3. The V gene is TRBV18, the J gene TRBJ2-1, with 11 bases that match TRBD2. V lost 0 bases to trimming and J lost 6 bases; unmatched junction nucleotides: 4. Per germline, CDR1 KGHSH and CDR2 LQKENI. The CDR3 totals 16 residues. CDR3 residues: CASSPPLAGGPNEQFF. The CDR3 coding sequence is TGTGCCAGCTCACCACCCCTAGCGGGAGGACCCAATGAGCAGTTCTTC. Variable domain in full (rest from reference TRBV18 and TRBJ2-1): NAGVMQNPRHLVRRRGQEARLRCSPMKGHSHVYWYRQLPEEGLKFMVYLQKENIIDESGMPKERFSAEFPKEGPSILRIQQVVRGDSAAYFCASSPPLAGGPNEQFFGPGTRLTVL.

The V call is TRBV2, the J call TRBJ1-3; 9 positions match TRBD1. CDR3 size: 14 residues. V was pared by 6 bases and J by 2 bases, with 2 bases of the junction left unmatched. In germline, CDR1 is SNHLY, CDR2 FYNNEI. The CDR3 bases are TGTGCCAGCAGGGGGGACAGGGCTGGAAACACCATATATTTT. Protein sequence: CASRGDRAGNTIYF. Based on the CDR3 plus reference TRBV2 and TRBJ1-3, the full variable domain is EPEVTQTPSHQVTQMGQEVILRCVPISNHLYFYWYRQILGQKVEFLVSFYNNEISEKSEIFDDQFSVERPDGSNFTLKIRSTKLEDSAMYFCASRGDRAGNTIYFGEGSWLTVV.

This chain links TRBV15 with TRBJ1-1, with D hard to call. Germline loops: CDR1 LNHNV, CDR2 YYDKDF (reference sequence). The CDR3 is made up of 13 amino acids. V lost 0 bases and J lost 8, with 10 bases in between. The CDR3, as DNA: TGTGCCACCAGCAGAGAGGCGTCTGGGGAAGCTTTCTTT. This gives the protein CATSREASGEAFF.

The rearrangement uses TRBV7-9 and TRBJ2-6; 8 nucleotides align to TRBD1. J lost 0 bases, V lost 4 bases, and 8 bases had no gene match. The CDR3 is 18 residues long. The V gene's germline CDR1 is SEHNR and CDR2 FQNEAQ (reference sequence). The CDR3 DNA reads TGTGCCAGCAGCTACGCCGGGACAGGCTTCTCTGGGGCCAACGTCCTGACTTTC. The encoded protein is CASSYAGTGFSGANVLTF.

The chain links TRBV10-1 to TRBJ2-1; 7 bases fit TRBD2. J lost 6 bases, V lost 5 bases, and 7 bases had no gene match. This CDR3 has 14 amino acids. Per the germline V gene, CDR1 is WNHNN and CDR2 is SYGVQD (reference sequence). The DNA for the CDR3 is TGCGCCAGCAGTTTTGCTAGCGGACTCAATGAGCAGTTCTTC. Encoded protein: CASSFASGLNEQFF.

The CDR3 protein is CASSLRRGLNTEAFF. DNA of the CDR3: TGTGCCAGCAGTTTACGCCGGGGTTTGAACACTGAAGCTTTCTTT. The chain employs TRBV28 and TRBJ1-1; D gene ambiguous. Looked up from germline, CDR1 is MDHEN and CDR2 is SYDVKM. The V gene lost 2 bases and the J gene lost 0 bases, with 10 bases spanning the gap. CDR3 length: 15 amino acids.

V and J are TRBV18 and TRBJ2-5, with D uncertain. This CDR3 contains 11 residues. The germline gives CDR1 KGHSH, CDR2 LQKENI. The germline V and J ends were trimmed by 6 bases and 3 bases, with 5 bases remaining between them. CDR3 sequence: CASSNEETQYF. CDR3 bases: TGTGCCAGCTCGAACGAAGAGACCCAGTACTTC.

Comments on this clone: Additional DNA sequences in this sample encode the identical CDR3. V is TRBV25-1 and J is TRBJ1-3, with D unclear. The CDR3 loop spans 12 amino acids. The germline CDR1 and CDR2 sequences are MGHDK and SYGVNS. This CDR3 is CASQSSGNTIYF. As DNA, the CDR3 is TGTGCTTCACAGAGCTCTGGAAACACCATATATTTT. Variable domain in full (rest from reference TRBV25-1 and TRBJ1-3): EADIYQTPRYLVIGTGKKITLECSQTMGHDKMYWYQQDPGMELHLIHYSYGVNSTEKGDLSSESTVSRIRTEHFPLTLESARPSHTSQYLCASQSSGNTIYFGEGSWLTVV.

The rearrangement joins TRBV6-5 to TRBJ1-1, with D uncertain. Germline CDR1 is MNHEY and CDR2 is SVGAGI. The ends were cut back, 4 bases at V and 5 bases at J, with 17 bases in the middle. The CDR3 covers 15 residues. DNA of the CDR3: TGTGCCAGCAGTTTATACAGAGTACGAGAAACTGAAGCTTTCTTT. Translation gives CASSLYRVRETEAFF.

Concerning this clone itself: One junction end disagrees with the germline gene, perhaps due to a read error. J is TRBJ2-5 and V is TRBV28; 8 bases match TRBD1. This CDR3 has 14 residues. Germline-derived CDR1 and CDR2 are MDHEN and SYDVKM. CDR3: CASSSYVDREIQYF. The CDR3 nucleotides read TGTGCCAGCAGTTCATACGTGGACAGGGAGATCCAGTACTTC. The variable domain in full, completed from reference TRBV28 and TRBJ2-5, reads DVKVTQSSRYLVKRTGEKVFLECVQDMDHENMFWYRQDPGLGLRLIYFSYDVKMKEKGDIPEGYSVSREKKERFSLILESASTNQTSMYLCASSSYVDREIQYFGPGTRLLVL.

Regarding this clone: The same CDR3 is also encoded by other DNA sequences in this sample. The CDR3 bases are TGTGCCAGCAGCCTCGAGGTCGGGGAGCTGTTTTTT. It translates to CASSLEVGELFF. The chain is built from TRBV7-2 and TRBJ2-2; D ambiguous. The length of the CDR3 is 12 residues. Germline V lookup: CDR1 SGHTA, CDR2 FQGNSA. V was clipped by 5 bases and J by 7 bases, with 8 bases between them.

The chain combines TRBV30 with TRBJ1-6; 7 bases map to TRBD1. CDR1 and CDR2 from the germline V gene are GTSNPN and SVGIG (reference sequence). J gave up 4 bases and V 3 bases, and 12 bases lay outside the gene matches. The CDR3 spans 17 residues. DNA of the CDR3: TGTGCCTGGAGAGTTCTCTCCAGGGGGGGATATAATTCACCCCTCCACTTT. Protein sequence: CAWRVLSRGGYNSPLHF.

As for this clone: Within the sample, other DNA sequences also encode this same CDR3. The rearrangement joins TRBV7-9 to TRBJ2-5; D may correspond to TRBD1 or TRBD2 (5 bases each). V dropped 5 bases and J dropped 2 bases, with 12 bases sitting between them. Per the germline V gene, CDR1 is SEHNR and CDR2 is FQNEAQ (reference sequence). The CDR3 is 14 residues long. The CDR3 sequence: CASSLGTAQETQYF. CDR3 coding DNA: TGTGCCAGCAGCCTGGGGACGGCGCAAGAGACCCAGTACTTC.

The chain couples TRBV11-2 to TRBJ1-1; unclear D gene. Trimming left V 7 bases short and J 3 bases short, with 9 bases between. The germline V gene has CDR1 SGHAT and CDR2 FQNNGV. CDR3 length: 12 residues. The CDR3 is CASNQGHTEAFF. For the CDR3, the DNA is TGTGCCAGCAATCAAGGACACACTGAAGCTTTCTTT.

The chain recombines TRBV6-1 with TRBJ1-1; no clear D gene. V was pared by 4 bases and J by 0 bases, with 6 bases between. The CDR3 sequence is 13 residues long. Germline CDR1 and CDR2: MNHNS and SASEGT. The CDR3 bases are TGTGCCAGCAGTGCGCAGATGAACACTGAAGCTTTCTTT. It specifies CASSAQMNTEAFF.

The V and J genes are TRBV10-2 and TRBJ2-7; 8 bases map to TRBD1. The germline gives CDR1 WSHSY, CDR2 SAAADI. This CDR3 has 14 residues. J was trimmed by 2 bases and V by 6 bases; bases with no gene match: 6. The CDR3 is CASRPGTGAYEQYF. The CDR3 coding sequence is TGCGCCAGCAGGCCCGGGACAGGAGCCTACGAGCAGTACTTC.

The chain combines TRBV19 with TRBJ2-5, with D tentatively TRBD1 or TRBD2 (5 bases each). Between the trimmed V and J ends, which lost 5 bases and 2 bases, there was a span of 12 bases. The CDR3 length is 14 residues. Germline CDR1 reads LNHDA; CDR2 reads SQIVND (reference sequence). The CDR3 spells CASSSGPSQETQYF. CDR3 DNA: TGTGCCAGTAGTTCGGGACCGTCGCAAGAGACCCAGTACTTC.

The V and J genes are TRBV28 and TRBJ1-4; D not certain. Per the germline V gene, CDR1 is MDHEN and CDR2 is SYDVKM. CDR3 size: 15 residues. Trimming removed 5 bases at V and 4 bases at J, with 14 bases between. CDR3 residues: CASSTTGIINEKLFF. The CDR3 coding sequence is TGTGCCAGCAGTACGACGGGGATAATTAATGAAAAACTGTTTTTT.

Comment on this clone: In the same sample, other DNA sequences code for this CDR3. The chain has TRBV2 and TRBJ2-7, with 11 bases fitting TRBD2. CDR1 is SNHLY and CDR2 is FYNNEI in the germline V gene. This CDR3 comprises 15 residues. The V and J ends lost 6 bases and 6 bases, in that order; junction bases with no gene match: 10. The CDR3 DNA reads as TGTGCCAGCAGAGGGACTAGCGGAGCCCCGGGCGAGCAGTACTTC. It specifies CASRGTSGAPGEQYF.